A single sample is the source of the 8 T cell receptor beta chains below, sequenced in a study of T-cell memory formation after mild COVID-19. Using its own MiXCR run on the 5' RACE reads, TCRdb lists one record per CDR3 protein. The top ten clones hold just over 8% of a sample with about 560,000 distinct CDR3 sequences, about 18% of them seen once. Sequencing used PBMCs or a T cell subset sorted from them (not recorded which). The receptors were gathered from an adult woman who had mild COVID-19 (a few samples of this study predate the infection). Cell type and time point are not known.

This clonotype has just a few counts. CDR3 region: CASSSLTGGGRYTQYF. CDR3 nucleotide sequence: TGTGCCAGCAGTTCCTTGACAGGGGGCGGGAGGTATACGCAGTATTTT. The rearrangement uses TRBV27 and TRBJ2-3, with 10 bases that match TRBD1. The germline V gene has CDR1 MNHEY and CDR2 SMNVEV (reference sequence). V was pared by 4 bases and J by 7 bases, with 11 bases of the junction left unmatched. The CDR3 extends over 16 amino acids.

This clonotype was found a few times. The gene calls are TRBV11-2 and TRBJ2-3; the D gene is possibly TRBD2 (5 bases). Germline V gives CDR1 SGHAT, CDR2 FQNNGV. The CDR3 covers 15 residues. Trimming left V 4 bases short and J 1 base short, with 12 bases between. CDR3 region: CASSSLGRGTDTQYF. The CDR3 DNA follows: TGTGCCAGCAGCTCCCTAGGGCGGGGCACAGATACGCAGTATTTT.

Only a few counts were recorded for this clonotype. The chain joins TRBV11-3 to TRBJ2-1; 9 positions agree with TRBD2. The CDR3 length is 16 residues. Trimming at V came to 5 bases and at J to 3 bases, leaving 8 bases not matched to a gene. Germline CDR1 is SGHNT and CDR2 is YENEEA. The CDR3 sequence is CASSPTSGEGYNEQFF. In DNA, the CDR3 is TGTGCCAGCAGCCCGACTAGCGGAGAGGGCTACAATGAGCAGTTCTTC.

The genes are TRBV6-2 or TRBV6-3 and TRBJ2-1, with 7 bases identical to TRBD2. Per the germline V gene, CDR1 is MNHEY and CDR2 is SVGEGT. The CDR3 length is 17 residues. J was trimmed by 0 bases and V by 6 bases; bases with no gene match: 11. DNA of the CDR3: TGTGCCAGCAGGTGGGGAGCGGGGCGTAGCTCCTACAATGAGCAGTTCTTC. Its translation: CASRWGAGRSSYNEQFF.

The chain recombines TRBV6-2 or TRBV6-3 with TRBJ1-1; D is undetermined. Deletions cut 5 bases from V and 1 base from J, with 17 bases between. The germline V gene encodes CDR1 MNHEY and CDR2 SVGEGT. The CDR3 loop spans 16 amino acids. In DNA, the CDR3 is TGTGCCAGCAGTCCCCGGGAAAGGCAGCAGAACACTGAAGCTTTCTTT. It is translated as CASSPRERQQNTEAFF.

The V call is TRBV12-3 or TRBV12-4, the J call TRBJ2-7; 8 bases fit TRBD2. There are 14 residues in the CDR3. V lost 6 bases and J lost 3; bases outside the gene matches: 7. The CDR3 spells CASSLSGAYYEQYF. CDR3 nucleotide sequence: TGTGCCAGCAGCCTTAGCGGGGCCTACTACGAGCAGTACTTC.

This clonotype was counted many times. The gene calls are TRBV21-1 and TRBJ2-7; the D segment call TRBD2 is taken from the table without a DNA check. TRBV21-1 corresponds to a pseudogene. The CDR3 extends over 16 amino acids. CDR3 amino acids: CASSKVSGRSRNEQYF. DNA of the CDR3: TGTGCCAGCAGCAAAGTGAGCGGGCGGTCCAGGAACGAGCAGTACTTC.

This chain uses TRBV30 with TRBJ1-5, with TRBD1 matching over 9 bases. The CDR3 is made up of 17 amino acids. Germline CDR1 reads GTSNPN; CDR2 reads SVGIG (reference sequence). J lost 1 base, V lost 3 bases, and 10 bases had no gene match. The CDR3 DNA reads as TGTGCCTGGAGCTATGGCGGGACAGGGATGAGCAATCAGCCCCAGCATTTT. Encoded protein: CAWSYGGTGMSNQPQHF.